Listed here are 8 T cell receptor beta chains from one sample, sequenced in a study of radiation and T cells in renal cell carcinoma (dated by TCRdb to the early 2020s). Interpreted using the paper, the time point label stands for: blood 2 weeks post-SBRT. The treatment or condition label corresponds to: 15 Gy SBRT to primary tumor, nephrectomy 4 weeks later. Receptors were amplified or captured by the immunoSEQ multiplex PCR assay. TCRdb retrieved this table from immuneACCESS and kept in-frame rearrangements only. Not all clones are present; in checked studies, unresolved V genes account for under half, and no reason is known for the remainder. Recorded for this sample are some 120,000 clones; over 75% of them occurred a single time. The ten largest clones represent around 6.1% of the sample. The sequences come from blood, collected from a patient whose treatment included radiotherapy and nephrectomy. The receptors originated from a man aged 45-65 years with renal cell carcinoma.

The V gene is TRBV6-5, the J gene TRBJ1-5; no clear D. The V end was cut by 2 bases, the J end by 6 bases, with 8 bases between. The CDR3 consists of 13 residues. CDR1 is MNHEY and CDR2 is SVGAGI in the germline V gene. CDR3: CASSYGPRQPQHF. Written as DNA, the CDR3 is TGTGCCAGCAGTTACGGCCCTCGTCAGCCCCAGCATTTT.

The V and J genes are TRBV18 and TRBJ1-1, with D uncertain. The V end was cut by 1 base, the J end by 3 bases, with 6 bases between. CDR3 length: 13 amino acids. The germline V gene has CDR1 KGHSH and CDR2 LQKENI. CDR3 coding DNA: TGTGCCAGCTCACCACTTAGGGACACTGAAGCTTTCTTT. Translating gives CASSPLRDTEAFF.

The CDR3 bases are TGTGCCAGCAGCCCCGGGACAGCAACTAATGAAAAACTGTTTTTT. Translating it yields CASSPGTATNEKLFF. V and J are TRBV9 and TRBJ1-4; TRBD1 matches at 7 bases. The junction had 3 bases not matched to a gene; V was cut back by 4 bases and J by 0 bases. The CDR3 runs 15 residues. From germline, CDR1 is SGDLS and CDR2 YYNGEE.

V usage is TRBV6-1 and J usage is TRBJ2-1; 11 nucleotides agree with TRBD2. Trimming took 6 bases from V and 4 from J; bases not matched to a gene: 5. The CDR3 is 15 amino acids. Germline CDR1 reads MNHNS; CDR2 reads SASEGT. The CDR3 reads CASRVAGGTYNEQFF. In DNA form, the CDR3 reads TGTGCCAGCAGAGTAGCGGGAGGGACTTACAATGAGCAGTTCTTC.

The chain links TRBV4-3 to TRBJ1-3; D uncertain. The CDR3 is 16 amino acids. The V gene lost 0 bases and the J gene lost 0 bases, with 9 bases spanning the gap. The V gene's germline CDR1 is LGHNA and CDR2 YSLEER. For the CDR3, the DNA is TGCGCCAGCAGCCAAGATGGGCTGAACTCTGGAAACACCATATATTTT. As protein: CASSQDGLNSGNTIYF.

This chain uses TRBV29-1 with TRBJ1-4; D may be TRBD1 (5 bases). The germline CDR1 and CDR2 sequences are SQVTM and ANQGSEA. Trimming pared 8 bases from V and 3 bases from J, leaving 13 bases between. The CDR3 has 13 amino acids. This CDR3 is CSTRVGANEKLFF. In DNA form, the CDR3 reads TGCAGCACGAGGGTGGGGGCTAATGAAAAACTGTTTTTT.

V gene TRBV27 combines with J gene TRBJ2-3; 8 bases agree with TRBD2. The CDR3 consists of 14 residues. V lost 7 bases to trimming and J lost 3 bases; unmatched junction nucleotides: 6. CDR1 and CDR2 (germline): MNHEY, SMNVEV (reference sequence). This chain's CDR3 is CASKIAGSTDTQYF. As DNA, the CDR3 is TGTGCCAGCAAGATAGCGGGGAGTACAGATACGCAGTATTTT.

V and J are TRBV7-9 and TRBJ2-1; 7 nucleotides agree with TRBD2. With V trimmed by 7 bases and J by 10 bases, 13 bases remained unmatched. Germline CDR1 is SEHNR and CDR2 is FQNEAQ (reference sequence). This CDR3 spans 14 amino acids. CDR3 in DNA: TGTGCCAGCAACCTACAGGCAACCGGGAGGGAGCAGTTCTTC. As protein: CASNLQATGREQFF.